The clone carrying this TCR beta chain was observed a single time. The primer mix had 60 Vbeta and 13 Jbeta primers. TCRdb's copy holds only in-frame clones and misses some; the assay was immunoSEQ multiplex PCR. Of 200,000 to 250,000 clones listed, about 82% are singletons. The data belong to a study of cytomegalovirus exposure and HLA in healthy donors. This CDR3 contains 16 residues. The V gene end was trimmed by 5 bases and the J gene end by 0 bases; junction bases not matched to a gene: 3. The germline gives CDR1 SGHTA, CDR2 FQGTGA. Source material: PBMCs. The rearrangement joins TRBV7-3 to TRBJ2-3; 12 nucleotides match TRBD2. This receptor was identified in a man between 25 and 39 years old in good health and CMV-seronegative. The CDR3 region is CASSRTSGASTDTQYF. CDR3 nucleotide sequence: TGTGCCAGCAGCCGGACTAGCGGGGCTAGCACAGATACGCAGTATTTT.